The T cell receptor (beta chain) under discussion was sequenced for a study of radiation and T cells in renal cell carcinoma. Regarding the study as a whole: From baseline, blood top tumor clonotypes peaked at 2 weeks post-radiation.

There are 14 residues in the CDR3. The germline gives CDR1 MDHEN, CDR2 SYDVKM. With 1 base removed from V and 4 bases from J, the gap between germline ends came to 10 bases. In regard to this clone: Its specificity is unknown.

The table came from immunoSEQ multiplex PCR; TCRdb's copy has only in-frame clones and leaves some out. The table includes about 78,000 clones, 80% to 90% detected once. Time point: blood 4 weeks post-SBRT, at nephrectomy. Treatment: 15 Gy SBRT to primary tumor, nephrectomy 4 weeks later. Nephrectomy followed 15 Gy stereotactic body radiation by 4 weeks. This renal cell carcinoma was of the clear cell type. V gene TRBV28 combines with J gene TRBJ1-2; perhaps TRBD1 as D (6 bases). The sequence came from a woman in her 70s with renal cell carcinoma. This sample comprised blood, obtained from a patient whose treatment included radiotherapy and nephrectomy. The CDR3 nucleotides read TGTGCCAGCAGTTTATCGGGGGGCGCCTATGGCTACACCTTC. It yields the protein CASSLSGGAYGYTF.